One sample yielded the 31 T cell receptor beta chains listed below, sequenced in a study of T cell clonality in common variable immunodeficiency. No antigens are known for them. Generated by immunoSEQ multiplex PCR, the TCRdb table keeps only in-frame clones and is missing some. The sample presents 15,000 to 20,000 clones, none singletons. Points from the study as a whole: Common variable immunodeficiency TCR beta sequences reportedly had fewer deletions and N-nucleotide insertions.

Sequenced: peripheral blood mononuclear cells. Receptor source: a human donor with common variable immunodeficiency.

A note on this clone: The CDR3 is cut off 3 residues early in the read; its end comes from the germline J gene. In the same sample, other DNA sequences code for this CDR3. The rearrangement links TRBV19 to TRBJ1-4; 10 bases line up with TRBD1. Germline V lookup: CDR1 LNHDA, CDR2 SQIVND (reference sequence). This CDR3 comprises 13 residues. V gave up 4 bases and J gave up 7 bases; unmatched junction bases: 0. The sequenced part of the CDR3 DNA is TGTGCCAGTAGTAGACAGGGGGCTGAAAAA. It encodes CASSRQGAEK. The entire CDR3 protein is CASSRQGAEKLFF.

In this sample, this clone turned up a few times. The read terminates 3 residues ahead of where the CDR3 ends, so the germline J gene completes it. The chain links TRBV2 to TRBJ1-2; 7 bases align to TRBD1. This CDR3 contains 14 residues. In germline, CDR1 is SNHLY, CDR2 FYNNEI. V shed 2 bases and J 4 bases; nucleotides not matched to a gene: 4. The DNA read from the CDR3 is TGTGCCAGCAGTGAATCCCAGGGGGTCTATGGC. It specifies CASSESQGVYG. The complete CDR3 reads CASSESQGVYGYTF. Based on the CDR3 plus reference TRBV2 and TRBJ1-2, the full variable domain is EPEVTQTPSHQVTQMGQEVILRCVPISNHLYFYWYRQILGQKVEFLVSFYNNEISEKSEIFDDQFSVERPDGSNFTLKIRSTKLEDSAMYFCASSESQGVYGYTFGSGTRLTVV.

As regards this clone: The sequenced fragment ends 3 residues before the CDR3 boundary, so the rest is inferred from the germline J gene. V and J are TRBV7-9 and TRBJ1-5; no clear D gene. This CDR3 spans 14 amino acids. Per the germline V gene, CDR1 is SEHNR and CDR2 is FQNEAQ (reference sequence). V lost 2 bases, J lost 2 bases, and 7 bases lay in between. The CDR3 DNA, read in part, is TGTGCCAGCAGCTTAAAGAGGGGCAATCAGCCC. It is translated as CASSLKRGNQP. The full CDR3 is CASSLKRGNQPQHF.

This clone came up a few times. The missing CDR3 end, 3 residues past where the read stops, is filled in from the germline J gene. The rearrangement joins TRBV30 to TRBJ2-5; possibly TRBD2 for D (6 bases). Germline V gives CDR1 GTSNPN, CDR2 SVGIG (reference sequence). The CDR3 contains 12 residues. V was cut by 2 bases and J by 3 bases, with 7 bases left in between. CDR3 DNA, as far as it was read: TGTGCCTGGAGTATAGCGGAAGAGACC. Amino acid sequence: CAWSIAEET. The entire CDR3 sequence reads CAWSIAEETQYF.

This clone was recorded a few times. The read gets to within 3 residues of the CDR3 end, and the germline J gene fills in the rest. The chain has TRBV7-6 and TRBJ1-1, with D uncertain. Germline CDR1 SGHVS, CDR2 FNYEAQ. Between the trimmed V and J ends, which lost 6 bases and 5 bases, there was a span of 13 bases. This CDR3 spans 13 amino acids. CDR3 loop: CASSSHRVTEAFF. The sequenced part of the CDR3 DNA is TGTGCCAGCAGTTCCCATAGGGTAACTGAA.

This clone was recorded at least ten times. The CDR3 extends 3 residues past the end of the read, so its final part is completed from the germline J gene. The chain joins TRBV5-5 to TRBJ1-5; TRBD1 might be the D (6 bases). The CDR3 loop spans 14 amino acids. Per germline, CDR1 SGHKS and CDR2 YYEKEE (reference sequence). V gave up 1 base and J gave up 6 bases, with 11 bases separating them. The CDR3 DNA, read in part, is TGTGCCAGCAGCTTGCAGGGGAGCGGTCAGCCC. Translated, it gives CASSLQGSGQP. The whole CDR3 region reads CASSLQGSGQPQHF.

Comment on this clone: The observed sequence ends 3 residues before the CDR3 terminus, with the missing tail filled in from the germline J gene. This chain connects TRBV6-2 or TRBV6-3 to TRBJ1-4; 7 bases line up with TRBD1. Trimming cost V 5 bases and J 8 bases; bases outside gene matches: 11. This CDR3 spans 15 amino acids. Per germline, CDR1 MNHEY and CDR2 SVGEGT. The covered CDR3 bases are TGTGCCAGCAGTACCGGGGACAGTGAAGGGGAAAAA. Amino acids: CASSTGDSEGEK. In full, the CDR3 is CASSTGDSEGEKLFF.

This clone was counted ten times or more. With the read ending 3 residues before the CDR3 end, the germline J gene is used to fill in that end. The rearrangement uses TRBV5-1 and TRBJ2-1, with TRBD2 matching 8 bases. Trimming removed 4 bases from V and 0 bases from J; junction bases left unmatched: 3. CDR1 is SGHRS, CDR2 YFSETQ, per germline. This CDR3 is built from 15 residues. Partial CDR3 DNA: TGCGCCAGCAGCCGGACTAGCCCCTCCTACAATGAG. It encodes CASSRTSPSYNE. From start to end, the CDR3 is CASSRTSPSYNEQFF.

This clone was seen ten or more times. The sequenced fragment ends 3 residues before the CDR3 boundary, so the rest is inferred from the germline J gene. V gene TRBV4-2 combines with J gene TRBJ1-2, with D possibly matching TRBD1 (6 bases). The CDR3 runs 15 residues. Germline V gene data show CDR1 as LGHNA and CDR2 as YNFKEQ. V lost 0 bases and J lost 5, with 13 bases in between. The CDR3 DNA, read in part, is TGTGCCAGCAGCCAAGATCTTAGAGGGGGTTATGGC. Protein: CASSQDLRGGYG. In full, the CDR3 is CASSQDLRGGYGYTF.

This clone is classed as medium-sized (0.01 to 0.1%). The part of the CDR3 DNA that was read is TGTGCCAGTAGCCATAGCCCGAACACCGGGGAG. Translating gives CASSHSPNTGE. The whole CDR3 sequence reads CASSHSPNTGELFF. This chain connects TRBV19 to TRBJ2-2; no reliable D call. The read terminates 3 residues ahead of where the CDR3 ends, so the germline J gene completes it. The germline CDR1 and CDR2 sequences are LNHDA and SQIVND (reference sequence). CDR3 length: 14 residues. The V and J ends lost 6 bases and 0 bases respectively, with 8 bases between them.

A few counts support this clone. Sequencing ends 3 residues short of the CDR3 end; the germline J gene provides the rest. The chain has TRBV6-2 or TRBV6-3 and TRBJ1-5, with D unclear. Per germline, CDR1 MNHEY and CDR2 SVGEGT. V was shortened by 2 bases and J by 1 base, with 6 bases between the two germline ends. This CDR3 is built from 14 residues. CDR3 sequence: CASSYGLSNQPQHF. The CDR3 DNA, read in part, is TGTGCCAGCAGTTACGGACTGAGCAATCAGCCC.

This clone is labeled medium-sized. The CDR3 goes on 3 residues after the read ends, and that part is filled in from the germline J gene. The V and J genes are TRBV12-3 or TRBV12-4 and TRBJ2-3; 7 bases match TRBD2. The CDR3 contains 19 residues. Germline trimming cut 0 bases from V and 0 bases from J; bases unmatched to any gene: 12. The CDR3 is CASSLAVTFSGSSTDTQYF. CDR3 bases read: TGTGCCAGCAGTTTAGCGGTCACTTTTAGCGGGTCTAGCACAGATACG.

This clone has a handful of counts. Partial CDR3 DNA: TGTGCCAGCAGCTTAGGACAGGGGATTCACGAG. Protein product: CASSLGQGIHE. The complete CDR3 sequence is CASSLGQGIHEQYF. The chain is built from TRBV7-3 and TRBJ2-7; 9 bases are a match to TRBD1. From the germline J gene comes the end of the CDR3, since the read stops 3 residues before it. J lost 5 bases, V lost 2 bases, and 4 bases had no gene match. The CDR3 is made up of 14 amino acids. CDR1 is SGHTA, CDR2 FQGTGA, per germline.

This clone was seen many times. The read halts 3 residues ahead of the CDR3 end, with the missing end drawn from the germline J gene. The chain joins TRBV6-1 to TRBJ2-5, with 7 bases identical to TRBD2. Trimming took 3 bases from V and 3 from J; bases not matched to a gene: 7. This CDR3 contains 15 residues. The germline V gene has CDR1 MNHNS and CDR2 SASEGT. The CDR3 sequence is CASSDFSSGEETQYF. CDR3 bases read: TGTGCCAGCAGTGATTTTTCTAGCGGAGAAGAGACC.

By share, this clone ranks as medium-sized. The DNA ends 3 residues before the CDR3 does, and the rest of the CDR3 is filled in from the germline J gene. The genes are TRBV20-1 and TRBJ1-1; tentative D call: TRBD1 (5 bases). The CDR3 length is 13 residues. Between the trimmed V and J ends, which lost 2 bases and 4 bases, there was a span of 11 bases. From germline, CDR1 is DFQATT and CDR2 SNEGSKA (reference sequence). The covered CDR3 bases are TGCAGTGCTAGACAGCCGGGGGTCACTGAA. It is translated as CSARQPGVTE. In full, the CDR3 reads CSARQPGVTEAFF.

This clone was seen repeatedly, ten times or more. The read falls 3 residues short of the CDR3 end, and the missing part is taken from the germline J gene. The J gene is TRBJ2-2, the V gene TRBV2, with 7 bases fitting TRBD1. Germline assignment: CDR1 SNHLY and CDR2 FYNNEI. The V and J ends lost 7 bases and 2 bases, in that order; junction bases with no gene match: 7. The CDR3 extends over 15 amino acids. The sequenced part of the CDR3 DNA is TGTGCCAGCATCGGACAGGCCCGAAACACCGGGGAG. Residues: CASIGQARNTGE. The CDR3 reads in full as CASIGQARNTGELFF.

In its sample, this clone was seen many times. The CDR3 end lies 3 residues beyond the end of the read and is filled in from the germline J gene. The J gene is TRBJ2-2, the V gene TRBV5-1; no firm D call. V shed 0 bases and J shed 2 bases, with 5 bases lying between them. Per the germline V gene, CDR1 is SGHRS and CDR2 is YFSETQ. The CDR3 is 14 amino acids. The CDR3 sequence: CASSLVSNTGELFF. The sequenced CDR3 bases are TGCGCCAGCAGCTTGGTCAGTAACACCGGGGAG.

This clone was counted a few times. The missing CDR3 end, 3 residues past where the read stops, is filled in from the germline J gene. This chain links TRBV7-2 with TRBJ1-4; no reliable D call. V lost 1 base and J 8 bases, leaving 8 bases between the germline ends. This CDR3 comprises 13 residues. CDR1 and CDR2 from the germline V gene are SGHTA and FQGNSA. The part of the CDR3 DNA that was read is TGTGCCAGCAGCTTAGATCGGGGAGAAAAA. Translated: CASSLDRGEK. The full CDR3 sequence reads CASSLDRGEKLFF.

This clone was counted ten times or more. The DNA ends 3 residues before the CDR3 does, and the rest of the CDR3 is filled in from the germline J gene. The chain joins TRBV7-2 to TRBJ2-2; D gene uncertain. This CDR3 has 13 amino acids. Germline lookup yields CDR1 SGHTA and CDR2 FQGNSA. With 2 bases removed from V and 5 bases from J, the gap between germline ends came to 6 bases. CDR3 residues: CASSLIRTGELFF. The sequenced CDR3 bases are TGTGCCAGCAGCTTAATCCGTACCGGGGAG. Full variable domain (outside the CDR3, taken from reference TRBV7-2 and TRBJ2-2): GAGVSQSPSNKVTEKGKDVELRCDPISGHTALYWYRQSLGQGLEFLIYFQGNSAPDKSGLPSDRFSAERTGGSVSTLTIQRTQQEDSAVYLCASSLIRTGELFFGEGSRLTVL.

With respect to this clone: With the read ending 3 residues before the CDR3 end, the germline J gene is used to fill in that end. The J gene is TRBJ2-7, the V gene TRBV7-9; 8 nucleotides line up with TRBD1. The junction had 6 bases not matched to a gene; V was cut back by 4 bases and J by 4 bases. The CDR3 is 14 residues long. Germline V gene lookup returns CDR1 SEHNR and CDR2 FQNEAQ (reference sequence). Partial CDR3 DNA: TGTGCCAGCAGCTCCTCAGGGGGCCCTTACGAG. Protein sequence: CASSSSGGPYE. The full CDR3 protein reads CASSSSGGPYEQYF.

Worth noting for this clone: The DNA ends 3 residues before the CDR3 does, and the rest of the CDR3 is filled in from the germline J gene. This chain links TRBV18 with TRBJ1-5; D gene ambiguous. V dropped 6 bases and J dropped 1 base, with 10 bases sitting between them. The CDR3 extends over 14 amino acids. Germline-derived CDR1 and CDR2 are KGHSH and LQKENI. The CDR3 is CASSQMTSNQPQHF. The DNA read from the CDR3 is TGTGCCAGCTCGCAAATGACAAGCAATCAGCCC.

This clone is labeled as medium-sized. The read finishes 3 residues shy of the CDR3 end, and the germline J gene is used to complete it. The V gene is TRBV29-1, the J gene TRBJ2-1; TRBD2 agrees at 8 bases. V was pared by 5 bases and J by 0 bases, with 3 bases of the junction left unmatched. This CDR3 contains 14 residues. CDR1 and CDR2 from the germline V gene are SQVTM and ANQGSEA. The DNA read from the CDR3 is TGCAGCGTTAGAGGGACTAGCTCCTACAATGAG. Its protein is CSVRGTSSYNE. The whole CDR3 sequence reads CSVRGTSSYNEQFF.

About this clone: The read comes to an end 3 residues before the CDR3 does, leaving the germline J gene to fill in the end. The V call is TRBV5-1, the J call TRBJ2-1; no clear D. Germline assignment: CDR1 SGHRS and CDR2 YFSETQ. This CDR3 has 13 amino acids. V lost 0 bases, J lost 5 bases, and 6 bases lay in between. The CDR3 protein is CASSLVVDNEQFF. CDR3 DNA (partial): TGCGCCAGCAGCTTGGTAGTAGACAATGAG.

Ten or more counts support this clone. The read is 3 residues too short to cover the CDR3 end, so that end is filled in from the germline J gene. The chain has TRBV30 and TRBJ2-6; D is perhaps TRBD1 (6 bases). There are 16 residues in the CDR3. V was cut by 3 bases and J by 1 base, with 13 bases left in between. CDR1 and CDR2 (germline): GTSNPN, SVGIG (reference sequence). The CDR3 here is CAWSRQAFSGANVLTF. The covered CDR3 bases are TGTGCCTGGAGCCGACAGGCGTTTTCTGGGGCCAACGTC.

At least ten counts were recorded for this clone. With the read ending 3 residues before the CDR3 end, the germline J gene is used to fill in that end. This chain joins TRBV6-2 or TRBV6-3 and TRBJ1-6; 12 bases match TRBD1. This CDR3 has 16 amino acids. The J segment lost 10 bases and the V segment lost 5 bases, leaving 9 bases of the junction unmatched. The germline V gene encodes CDR1 MNHEY and CDR2 SVGEGT. The DNA read from the CDR3 is TGTGCCAGCAGTCCATCCCGGGACAGGGGGCAATCACCC. It encodes CASSPSRDRGQSP. The full CDR3 protein is CASSPSRDRGQSPLHF.

The CDR3 loop is CASSFVSGGASYNEQFF. The CDR3 DNA, read in part, is TGCGCCAGCAGCTTTGTAAGCGGGGGGGCGTCCTACAATGAG. The V and J genes are TRBV5-1 and TRBJ2-1, with TRBD2 matching 10 bases. The DNA ends 3 residues before the CDR3 does, and the rest of the CDR3 is filled in from the germline J gene. Germline CDR1 reads SGHRS; CDR2 reads YFSETQ. The V and J ends lost 2 bases and 1 base, in that order; junction bases with no gene match: 6. The CDR3 contains 17 residues.

In this sample, this clone turned up many times. The read halts 3 residues ahead of the CDR3 end, with the missing end drawn from the germline J gene. V gene TRBV20-1 combines with J gene TRBJ2-1; 9 bases are a match to TRBD2. Germline V gene data show CDR1 as DFQATT and CDR2 as SNEGSKA (reference sequence). The CDR3 has 16 amino acids. The V gene end was trimmed by 0 bases and the J gene end by 2 bases; junction bases not matched to a gene: 5. The sequenced CDR3 bases are TGCAGTGCTAGAGATCAAGGCGGGGGGGCCTACAATGAG. Translating gives CSARDQGGGAYNE. The whole CDR3 protein is CSARDQGGGAYNEQFF.

The sequenced part of the CDR3 DNA is TGTGCCAGTAGTTTCGCCCGGGGAAACACTGAA. It specifies CASSFARGNTE. The full CDR3 sequence reads CASSFARGNTEAFF. The rearrangement joins TRBV19 to TRBJ1-1, with D uncertain. The CDR3 is cut off 3 residues early in the read; its end comes from the germline J gene. V dropped 5 bases and J dropped 2 bases, with 12 bases sitting between them. Germline values: CDR1 LNHDA, CDR2 SQIVND (reference sequence). The CDR3 spans 14 residues.

This clone was observed many times. The CDR3 extends 3 residues past the end of the read, so its final part is completed from the germline J gene. The V call is TRBV7-8, the J call TRBJ1-1; a possible D gene is TRBD1 (6 bases). The CDR3 loop spans 12 amino acids. Looked up from germline, CDR1 is SGHVS and CDR2 is FQNEAQ. This chain's CDR3 is CASSLAGTEAFF. The covered CDR3 bases are TGTGCCAGCAGCTTAGCAGGGACAGAA.

This clone was picked up a small number of times. The sequenced fragment ends 3 residues before the CDR3 boundary, so the rest is inferred from the germline J gene. The rearrangement uses TRBV13 and TRBJ2-1; possible D gene TRBD1, 7 bases. CDR1 and CDR2 (germline): PRHDT, FYEKMQ (reference sequence). Trimming cost V 5 bases and J 0 bases, with 11 bases left between them. The CDR3 length is 15 residues. Partial CDR3 DNA: TGTGCCAGCAGCCAGGGGGGTAGCTCCTACAATGAG. Its translation is CASSQGGSSYNE. The whole CDR3 is CASSQGGSSYNEQFF.

This clone was seen ten or more times. With the read ending 3 residues before the CDR3 end, the germline J gene is used to fill in that end. The chain couples TRBV29-1 to TRBJ1-1; TRBD1 matches 7 bases. The V and J ends lost 6 bases and 1 base, in that order; junction bases with no gene match: 2. Germline CDR1 reads SQVTM; CDR2 reads ANQGSEA. This CDR3 is 12 amino acids long. CDR3 amino acids: CSVGTANTEAFF. The DNA read from the CDR3 is TGCAGCGTGGGGACAGCGAACACTGAA.